This T cell receptor (beta chain) was observed in a study of early T cells in non-severe SARS-CoV-2 infection. Study context: Bulk RNA from unsorted whole blood was sequenced; chains were unpaired.

Attachment of unique molecular identifiers was made to individual cDNA molecules. TCRdb re-analysed the 5' RACE reads in MiXCR, keeping a single row per CDR3 protein. The data hold more than 75,000 distinct CDR3 sequences, with under 15% observed a single time. This clonotype was seen more than once but under ten times. The CDR3 extends over 13 amino acids. The J gene is TRBJ1-2, the V gene TRBV1. TRBV1 constitutes a pseudogene. Sequenced material: whole blood. This sequence was found in an adult who was a healthcare worker with PCR-confirmed SARS-CoV-2 infection or an uninfected control (not recorded which). The CDR3 region is CTSSQVRIYGYTF. CDR3 in DNA: TGCACCAGCAGCCAAGTACGGATCTATGGCTACACCTTC.